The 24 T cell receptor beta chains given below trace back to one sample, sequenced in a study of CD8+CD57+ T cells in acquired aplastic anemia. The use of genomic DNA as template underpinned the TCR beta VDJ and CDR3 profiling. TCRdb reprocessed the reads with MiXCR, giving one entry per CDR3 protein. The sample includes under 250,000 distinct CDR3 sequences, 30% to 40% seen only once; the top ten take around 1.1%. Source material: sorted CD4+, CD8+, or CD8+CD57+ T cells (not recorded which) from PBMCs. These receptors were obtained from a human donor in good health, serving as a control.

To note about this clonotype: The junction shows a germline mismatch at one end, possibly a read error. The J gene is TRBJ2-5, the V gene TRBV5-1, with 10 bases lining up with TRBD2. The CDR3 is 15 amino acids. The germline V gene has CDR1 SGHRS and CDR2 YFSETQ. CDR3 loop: CASSLAGTSVETRYF. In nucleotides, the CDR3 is TGCGCCAGCAGCTTGGCCGGGACTAGCGTGGAGACCCGGTACTTC.

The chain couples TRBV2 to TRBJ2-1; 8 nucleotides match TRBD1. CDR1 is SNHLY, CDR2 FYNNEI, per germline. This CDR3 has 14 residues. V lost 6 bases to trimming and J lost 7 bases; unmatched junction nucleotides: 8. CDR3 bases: TGTGCCAGCAGGGACAGGGAGTTAGGAAATGAGCAGTTCTTC. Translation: CASRDRELGNEQFF.

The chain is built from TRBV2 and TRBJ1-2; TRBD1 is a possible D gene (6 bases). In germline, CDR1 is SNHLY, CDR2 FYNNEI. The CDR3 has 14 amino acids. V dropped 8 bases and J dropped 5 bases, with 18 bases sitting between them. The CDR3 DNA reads TGTGCCAGCTGGGGGCCAGGGATCTGGTATGGCTACACCTTC. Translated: CASWGPGIWYGYTF.

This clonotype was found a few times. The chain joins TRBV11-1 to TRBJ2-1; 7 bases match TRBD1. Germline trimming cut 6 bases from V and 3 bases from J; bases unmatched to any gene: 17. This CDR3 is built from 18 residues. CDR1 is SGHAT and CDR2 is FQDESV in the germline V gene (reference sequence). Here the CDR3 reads CASRSGQPFPNYYNEQFF. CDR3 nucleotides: TGTGCCAGCAGGTCGGGACAGCCCTTCCCCAATTACTACAATGAGCAGTTCTTC.

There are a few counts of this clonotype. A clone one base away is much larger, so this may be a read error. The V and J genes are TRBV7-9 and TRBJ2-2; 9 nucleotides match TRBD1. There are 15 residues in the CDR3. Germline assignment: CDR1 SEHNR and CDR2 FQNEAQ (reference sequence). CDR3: CASSGQGRNTGDLFF. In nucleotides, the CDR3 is TGTGCCAGCAGTGGACAGGGGAGGAACACCGGGGATCTGTTTTTT.

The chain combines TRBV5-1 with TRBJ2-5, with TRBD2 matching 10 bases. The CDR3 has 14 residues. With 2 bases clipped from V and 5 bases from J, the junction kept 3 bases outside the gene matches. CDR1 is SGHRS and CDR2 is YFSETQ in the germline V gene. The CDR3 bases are TGCGCCAGCAGCTTAGGGACTAGCGCCGAGACCCAGTACTTC. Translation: CASSLGTSAETQYF. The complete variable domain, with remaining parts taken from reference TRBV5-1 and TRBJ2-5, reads KAGVTQTPRYLIKTRGQQVTLSCSPISGHRSVSWYQQTPGQGLQFLFEYFSETQRNKGNFPGRFSGRQFSNSRSEMNVSTLELGDSALYLCASSLGTSAETQYFGPGTRLLVL.

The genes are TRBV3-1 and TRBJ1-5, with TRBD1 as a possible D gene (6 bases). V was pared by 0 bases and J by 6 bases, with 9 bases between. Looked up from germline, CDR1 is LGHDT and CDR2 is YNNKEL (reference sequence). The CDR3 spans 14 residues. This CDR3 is CASSQDTGSQPQHF. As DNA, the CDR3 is TGTGCCAGCAGCCAAGATACAGGGAGTCAGCCCCAGCATTTT.

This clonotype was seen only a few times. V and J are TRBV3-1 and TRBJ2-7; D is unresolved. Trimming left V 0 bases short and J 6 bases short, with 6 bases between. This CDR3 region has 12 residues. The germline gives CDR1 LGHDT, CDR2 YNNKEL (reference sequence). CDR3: CASSQENSEQYF. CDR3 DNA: TGTGCCAGCAGCCAAGAGAATTCCGAGCAGTACTTC.

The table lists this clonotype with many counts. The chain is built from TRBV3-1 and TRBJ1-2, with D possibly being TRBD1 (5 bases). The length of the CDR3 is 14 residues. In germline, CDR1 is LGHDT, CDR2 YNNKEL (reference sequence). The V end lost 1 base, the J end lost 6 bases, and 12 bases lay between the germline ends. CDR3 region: CASSQVGPSDGYTF. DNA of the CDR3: TGTGCCAGCAGCCAAGTGGGACCGAGCGATGGCTACACCTTC.

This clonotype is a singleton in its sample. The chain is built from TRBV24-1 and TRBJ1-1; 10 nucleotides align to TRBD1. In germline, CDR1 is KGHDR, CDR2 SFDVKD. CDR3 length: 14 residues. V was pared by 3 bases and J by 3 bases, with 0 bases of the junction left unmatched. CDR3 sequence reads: CATSDGQGDTEAFF. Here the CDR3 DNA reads TGTGCCACCAGTGATGGACAGGGGGACACTGAAGCTTTCTTT.

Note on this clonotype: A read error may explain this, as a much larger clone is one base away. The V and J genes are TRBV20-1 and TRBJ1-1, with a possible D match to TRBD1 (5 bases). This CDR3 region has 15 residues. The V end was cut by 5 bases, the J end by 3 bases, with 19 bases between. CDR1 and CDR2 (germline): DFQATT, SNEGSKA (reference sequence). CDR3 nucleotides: TGCAGTGCTGTGCACCCAGGGAGGGTGGACACTGAAGCTTTCTTT. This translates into CSAVHPGRVDTEAFF.

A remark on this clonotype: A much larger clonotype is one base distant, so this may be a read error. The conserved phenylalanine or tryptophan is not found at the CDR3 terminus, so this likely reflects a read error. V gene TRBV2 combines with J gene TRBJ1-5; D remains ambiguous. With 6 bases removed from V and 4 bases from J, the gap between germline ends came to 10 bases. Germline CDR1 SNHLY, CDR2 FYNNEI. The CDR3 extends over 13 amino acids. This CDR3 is CASSAWYNQPQHL. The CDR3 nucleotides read TGTGCCAGCAGCGCCTGGTATAATCAGCCCCAGCATTTG.

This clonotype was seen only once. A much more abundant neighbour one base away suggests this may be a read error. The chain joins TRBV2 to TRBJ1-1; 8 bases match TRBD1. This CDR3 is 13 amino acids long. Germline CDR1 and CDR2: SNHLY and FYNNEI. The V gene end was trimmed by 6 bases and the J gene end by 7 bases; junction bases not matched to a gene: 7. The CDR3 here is CASSSAGQGEAFF. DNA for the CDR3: TGTGCCAGCAGCTCAGCCGGACAGGGTGAAGCTTTCTTT.

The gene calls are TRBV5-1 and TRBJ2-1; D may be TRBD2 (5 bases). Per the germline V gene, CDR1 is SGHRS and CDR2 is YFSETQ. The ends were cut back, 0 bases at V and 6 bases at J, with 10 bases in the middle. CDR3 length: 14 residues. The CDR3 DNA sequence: TGCGCCAGCAGCTTGGCGGGGTGGTCCAATGAGCAGTTCTTC. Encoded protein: CASSLAGWSNEQFF.

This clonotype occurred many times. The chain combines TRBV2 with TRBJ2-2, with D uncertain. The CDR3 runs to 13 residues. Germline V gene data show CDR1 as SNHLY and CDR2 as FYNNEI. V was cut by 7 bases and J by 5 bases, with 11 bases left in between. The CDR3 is CASNKGGTGELFF. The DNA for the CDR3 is TGTGCCAGCAACAAGGGTGGAACCGGGGAGCTGTTTTTT.

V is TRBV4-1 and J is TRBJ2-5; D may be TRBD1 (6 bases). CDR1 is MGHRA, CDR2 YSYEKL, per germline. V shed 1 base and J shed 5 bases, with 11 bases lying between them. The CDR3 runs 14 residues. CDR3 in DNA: TGCGCCAGCAGCCAAGTCCAGGGGTTGGAGACCCAGTACTTC. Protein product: CASSQVQGLETQYF.

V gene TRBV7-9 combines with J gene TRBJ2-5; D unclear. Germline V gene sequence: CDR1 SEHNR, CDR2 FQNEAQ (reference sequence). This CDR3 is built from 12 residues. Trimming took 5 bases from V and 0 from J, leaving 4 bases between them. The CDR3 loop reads CASSPHQETQYF. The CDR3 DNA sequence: TGTGCCAGCAGCCCACACCAAGAGACCCAGTACTTC.

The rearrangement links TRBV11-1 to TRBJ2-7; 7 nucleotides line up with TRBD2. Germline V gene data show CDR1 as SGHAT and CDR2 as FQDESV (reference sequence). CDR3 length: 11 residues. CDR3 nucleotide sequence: TGTGCTAGGTCCGGGGGGTACGAGCAGTACTTC. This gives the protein CARSGGYEQYF.

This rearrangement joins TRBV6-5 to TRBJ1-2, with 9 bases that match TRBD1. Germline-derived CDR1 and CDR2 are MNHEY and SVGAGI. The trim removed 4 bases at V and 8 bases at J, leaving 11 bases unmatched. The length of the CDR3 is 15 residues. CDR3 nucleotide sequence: TGTGCCAGCAGTTTTACCCTACAGGGGGCGGGCGGCTACACCTTC. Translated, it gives CASSFTLQGAGGYTF.

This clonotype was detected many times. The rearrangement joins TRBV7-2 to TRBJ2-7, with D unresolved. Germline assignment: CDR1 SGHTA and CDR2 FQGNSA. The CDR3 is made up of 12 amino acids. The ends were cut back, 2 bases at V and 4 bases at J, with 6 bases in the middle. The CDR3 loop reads CASSLQGYEQYF. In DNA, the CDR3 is TGTGCCAGCAGCTTACAAGGGTACGAGCAGTACTTC.

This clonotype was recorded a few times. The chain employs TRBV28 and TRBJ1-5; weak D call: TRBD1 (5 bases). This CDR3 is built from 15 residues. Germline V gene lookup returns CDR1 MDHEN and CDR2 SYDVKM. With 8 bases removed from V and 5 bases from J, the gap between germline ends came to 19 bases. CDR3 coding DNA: TGTGCCAGCGCCAACCCCACAGGTCGGGATCAGCCCCAGCATTTT. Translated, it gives CASANPTGRDQPQHF.

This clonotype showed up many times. CDR3 bases: TGCGCCAGCGTTGGGGGGACAGCCTCAGGGGTCACTGAAGCTTTCTTT. Translating it yields CASVGGTASGVTEAFF. The chain uses TRBV5-1 and TRBJ1-1; 7 bases fit TRBD1. Germline V CDR1 and CDR2: SGHRS, YFSETQ. J gave up 4 bases and V 7 bases, and 16 bases lay outside the gene matches. This CDR3 has 16 amino acids.

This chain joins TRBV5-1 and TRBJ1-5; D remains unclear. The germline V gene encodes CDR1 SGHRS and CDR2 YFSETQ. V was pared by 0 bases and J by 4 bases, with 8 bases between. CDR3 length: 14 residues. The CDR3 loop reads CASSLAVDNQPQHF. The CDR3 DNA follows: TGCGCCAGCAGCTTGGCCGTCGATAATCAGCCCCAGCATTTT. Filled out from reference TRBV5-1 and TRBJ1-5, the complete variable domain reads KAGVTQTPRYLIKTRGQQVTLSCSPISGHRSVSWYQQTPGQGLQFLFEYFSETQRNKGNFPGRFSGRQFSNSRSEMNVSTLELGDSALYLCASSLAVDNQPQHFGDGTRLSIL.

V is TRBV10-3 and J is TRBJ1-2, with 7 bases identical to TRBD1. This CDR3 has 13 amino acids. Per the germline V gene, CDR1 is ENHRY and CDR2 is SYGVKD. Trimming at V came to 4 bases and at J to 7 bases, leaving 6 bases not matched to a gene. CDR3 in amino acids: CAISARDRVGYTF. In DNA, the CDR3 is TGTGCCATCAGTGCACGCGACAGGGTTGGCTACACCTTC.